Listed below are T cell receptor beta chains from one sample, sequenced in a study of T cell repertoires in cytomegalovirus infection. From the reads, TCRdb called clonotypes with MiXCR, one entry per CDR3 protein. The table records 640,000 or so distinct CDR3 sequences, roughly 33% of them present only once. Their antigens remain unidentified. The material sequenced was cultured PBMCs, taken from culture after CMV antigen stimulation. Receptors originate from a human donor in good health (CMV status not recorded). Some clones in this sample may be carry-over from other donors' samples. Both conserved end residues are part of each CDR3. The D gene is left open where the match is weak. Rows may omit the clone size; those that give it use once, few, many or a size class.

clone_size,v_call,d_call,j_call,cdr3_nt,cdr3_aa
-,TRBV6-1,TRBD1,TRBJ2-3,TGTGCCAGCAGTGGCCTCCCTCGGAGACAGGGGTTGCGAGATACGCAGTATTTT,CASSGLPRRQGLRDTQYF
-,TRBV7-6,TRBD1,TRBJ2-1,TGTGCCAGCAGCCCCGGGACAGGAAGAGCGTATTACAATGAGCAGTTCTTC,CASSPGTGRAYYNEQFF
few,TRBV12-3/TRBV12-4,-,TRBJ2-1,TGTGCCAGCAGTCGTGAGTCCGGGACTCCGCAGTTCTTC,CASSRESGTPQFF
-,TRBV12-3/TRBV12-4,-,TRBJ1-5,TGTGCCAGCAGTTTAGAGGGTCGAGGGATCAATCAGCCCCAGCATTTT,CASSLEGRGINQPQHF
-,TRBV20-1,TRBD2,TRBJ2-3,TGCAGTGCACGGACTAGCGGGAGGGGCCCAGATACGCAGTATTTT,CSARTSGRGPDTQYF
-,TRBV19,TRBD1,TRBJ2-2,TGTGCCAGTAGTACAGGGACAGGGGGTATGAGGGCCGGGGAGCTGTTTTTT,CASSTGTGGMRAGELFF
-,TRBV5-1,TRBD1,TRBJ2-7,TGCGCCAGCAGCCAGGGACAGGGATTCAGCGAGCAGTACTTC,CASSQGQGFSEQYF
-,TRBV9,-,TRBJ1-5,TGTGCCAGCAGCGTTTTCCCCTGGCAGGGGAGAACTCAGCCCCAGCATTTT,CASSVFPWQGRTQPQHF
few,TRBV7-2,TRBD1,TRBJ1-6,TGTGCCAGCAGCCACGGACAGGGGGATTCACCCCTCCACTTT,CASSHGQGDSPLHF
-,TRBV20-1,TRBD1,TRBJ2-3,TGCAGTGCTAACCGGGACAGGGGATTGGTAGATACGCAGTATTTT,CSANRDRGLVDTQYF
-,TRBV19,-,TRBJ2-3,TGTGCCAGTAGTATAGCGGGGTCCCCAGATACGCAGTATTTT,CASSIAGSPDTQYF
-,TRBV7-2,TRBD1,TRBJ2-1,TGTGCCAGCAGCCCCAGGGGGCCCTCCTACAATGAGCAGTTCTTC,CASSPRGPSYNEQFF
few,TRBV7-9,-,TRBJ2-7,TGTGCCAGCAGCTTAGACCCCGGGCAAGGCGAGCAGTACTTC,CASSLDPGQGEQYF
few,TRBV6-1,-,TRBJ1-2,TGTGCCAGCAGTGAAGCGGGTGGGCGTTACGGCTACACCTTC,CASSEAGGRYGYTF
few,TRBV12-3/TRBV12-4,-,TRBJ2-5,TGTGCCAGCAGCCTCATCCCCCAAGAGACCCAGTACTTC,CASSLIPQETQYF
many,TRBV7-2,TRBD2,TRBJ2-1,TGTGCCAGCCAACTAGCGGGAAACAATGAGCAGTTCTTC,CASQLAGNNEQFF
-,TRBV19,TRBD1,TRBJ1-5,TGTGCCAGTAGTACGGGACAGGGGGCCGGTCAGCCCCAGCATTTT,CASSTGQGAGQPQHF
-,TRBV24-1,-,TRBJ1-6,TGTGCCATCGGACAAGGCAGGAGCGGAATGGATTCACCCCTCCACTTT,CAIGQGRSGMDSPLHF
-,TRBV6-5,-,TRBJ2-3,TGTGCCAGCGAAGAGCGAGGGGGAACAGGGACAGATACGCAGTATTTT,CASEERGGTGTDTQYF
many,TRBV7-2,-,TRBJ2-2,TGTGCCAGCAGCTTAGTGGTAAACACCGGGGAGCTGTTTTTT,CASSLVVNTGELFF
few,TRBV11-3,TRBD1,TRBJ2-5,TGTGCCAGCAGCCCCCACAGGGGGGTAGAGACCCAGTACTTC,CASSPHRGVETQYF
-,TRBV18,-,TRBJ1-1,TGTGCCAGCTCACCACGAGGGGACCGCCTCACTGAAGCTTTCTTT,CASSPRGDRLTEAFF
few,TRBV2,-,TRBJ1-5,TGTGCCAGCAGTGACGGGACCCGGCAGCCCCAGCATTTT,CASSDGTRQPQHF
many,TRBV11-3,-,TRBJ2-1,TGTGCCAGCAGCTTAAACCCCGCGTATGAGCAGTTCTTC,CASSLNPAYEQFF
once,TRBV2,TRBD1,TRBJ2-2,TGTGCCAGCAGTTTACAGGGGGGCGTGACCGGGGAGCTGTTTTTT,CASSLQGGVTGELFF
few,TRBV6-5,TRBD1,TRBJ1-5,TGTGCCAGCAGTACGACAGGGACCGAGCCCCAGCATTTT,CASSTTGTEPQHF
-,TRBV11-2,-,TRBJ2-3,TGTGCCAGCAGCTTAGATTTTCTTCTAGTGGGTAGCGGTACTAGCACAGATACGCAGTATTTT,CASSLDFLLVGSGTSTDTQYF
many,TRBV7-2,-,TRBJ2-5,TGTGCCAGCAGCTTAGTATCGTTGGAGACCCAGTACTTC,CASSLVSLETQYF
few,TRBV7-9,-,TRBJ2-3,TGTGCCAGCAGCCGTCCGACGGGAGCTAGCACAGATACGCAGTATTTT,CASSRPTGASTDTQYF
-,TRBV5-6,-,TRBJ2-3,TGTGCCAGCAGCGCCAGACTAGGAACTAGCACAGATACGCAGTATTTT,CASSARLGTSTDTQYF
-,TRBV7-6,TRBD1,TRBJ1-3,TGTGCCAGCAGCTTAGGCCTACAGGGGGACACCATATATTTT,CASSLGLQGDTIYF
few,TRBV11-2,-,TRBJ2-2,TGTGCCAGCAGCGGCAGGAGGTCGAACACCGGGGAGCTGTTTTTT,CASSGRRSNTGELFF
-,TRBV11-2,TRBD2,TRBJ2-3,TGTGCCAGCAGCTTAGTGCCTAGCGGATTCACAGATACGCAGTATTTT,CASSLVPSGFTDTQYF
-,TRBV29-1,-,TRBJ1-4,TGCAGCGCCCGGGGTGATGAAAAACTGTTTTTT,CSARGDEKLFF
many,TRBV7-2,-,TRBJ1-2,TGTGCCAGCAGCTTAGGACAGGCCCGGTTCTACACCTTC,CASSLGQARFYTF
few,TRBV19,-,TRBJ1-4,TGTGCCAGTAGTATGGTTCGCGAAAAACTGTTTTTT,CASSMVREKLFF
-,TRBV4-2,-,TRBJ2-7,TGTGCCAGCAGCCAAGTGGAGAGCTCCTACGAGCAGTACTTC,CASSQVESSYEQYF
few,TRBV6-2/TRBV6-3,-,TRBJ2-5,TGTGCCAGCAGTACCCGGTCTGGGACCCAGTACTTC,CASSTRSGTQYF
many,TRBV12-3/TRBV12-4,-,TRBJ2-3,TGTGCCAGCAGTTCCTACCGGGACATTGGCACAGATACGCAGTATTTT,CASSSYRDIGTDTQYF